Each of the 16 T cell receptor beta chains below was sequenced from the same sample in a study of blood T cell repertoires in COVID-19. Assay: immunoSEQ multiplex PCR; the TCRdb copy retains only in-frame clones and omits some. The sample has 52,000 or so clones, more than 85% seen once. The sequencing sample was made of peripheral blood. The source of these receptors is a woman in her 70s with active COVID-19.

The chain joins TRBV2 to TRBJ1-1, with a weak D call TRBD1 (5 bases). The germline V and J ends were trimmed by 3 bases and 1 base, with 15 bases remaining between them. Germline V CDR1 and CDR2: SNHLY, FYNNEI. This CDR3 region has 16 residues. CDR3 sequence reads: CASSDQGRGWNTEAFF. CDR3 in DNA: TGTGCCAGCAGTGATCAGGGAAGGGGTTGGAACACTGAAGCTTTCTTT.

This chain connects TRBV24-1 to TRBJ1-1; tentative D call: TRBD1 (6 bases). The CDR3 sequence is 15 residues long. Germline CDR1 reads KGHDR; CDR2 reads SFDVKD. Trimming stripped 7 bases from V and 2 bases from J, with 16 bases between. In DNA form, the CDR3 reads TGTGCCACCAGCGCAATGGGACAAGATAACACTGAAGCTTTCTTT. Translated: CATSAMGQDNTEAFF.

The chain combines TRBV9 with TRBJ1-2; 8 bases agree with TRBD1. Trimming removed 1 base from V and 9 bases from J; junction bases left unmatched: 8. This CDR3 region has 14 residues. CDR1 and CDR2 from the germline V gene are SGDLS and YYNGEE. The CDR3 bases are TGTGCCAGCAGCGTATTGGCAGGGGGCGCGAGCTACACCTTC. Translation gives CASSVLAGGASYTF.

This chain links TRBV7-8 with TRBJ1-2, with D tentatively TRBD1 (5 bases). The CDR3 totals 15 residues. The germline V and J ends were trimmed by 8 bases and 4 bases, with 20 bases remaining between them. Germline loops: CDR1 SGHVS, CDR2 FQNEAQ. The CDR3 region has the DNA TGTGCCAGCGTCTTCGGGTCGGGGGTCGGCTATGGCTACACCTTC. It specifies CASVFGSGVGYGYTF.

This chain links TRBV9 with TRBJ2-2, with TRBD2 matching over 7 bases. J lost 4 bases, V lost 1 base, and 7 bases had no gene match. The germline V gene encodes CDR1 SGDLS and CDR2 YYNGEE. The CDR3 runs 16 residues. CDR3 loop: CASSVLAGEGTGELFF. CDR3 coding DNA: TGTGCCAGCAGCGTACTGGCGGGAGAGGGCACCGGGGAGCTGTTTTTT.

The rearrangement joins TRBV3-1 (or the pseudogene TRBV3-2) to TRBJ2-7; 10 bases align to TRBD2. Trimming at V came to 1 base and at J to 6 bases, leaving 3 bases not matched to a gene. Germline assignment: CDR1 LGHDT and CDR2 YNNKEL (reference sequence). The CDR3 extends over 14 amino acids. CDR3 DNA sequence: TGTGCCAGCAGCCAAGGGGGGACTAGCGCCGAGCAGTACTTC. As protein: CASSQGGTSAEQYF.

This chain uses TRBV19 with TRBJ2-7; TRBD2 matches at 14 bases. CDR3 length: 18 amino acids. Per the germline V gene, CDR1 is LNHDA and CDR2 is SQIVND (reference sequence). J lost 0 bases, V lost 4 bases, and 8 bases had no gene match. The CDR3 loop reads CASSKGLAGEPGSYEQYF. Written as DNA, the CDR3 is TGTGCCAGTAGTAAGGGACTAGCGGGAGAGCCGGGCTCCTACGAGCAGTACTTC.

The chain is built from TRBV4-2 and TRBJ2-2; no clear D. Trimming left V 1 base short and J 6 bases short, with 9 bases between. CDR3 size: 14 residues. Germline CDR1 LGHNA, CDR2 YNFKEQ. The CDR3 DNA sequence: TGTGCCAGCAGCCAAGCCCAGCGTCCCGGGGAGCTGTTTTTT. Translated, it gives CASSQAQRPGELFF.

The gene calls are TRBV6-1 and TRBJ1-1; TRBD1 agrees at 8 bases. CDR1 MNHNS and CDR2 SASEGT come from the germline V gene. The CDR3 is 17 residues long. V dropped 1 base and J dropped 3; count of bases not matched to a gene: 10. The CDR3 protein is CASSEVSGGALDTEAFF. The DNA of the CDR3 is TGTGCCAGCAGTGAAGTATCAGGGGGCGCGCTGGACACTGAAGCTTTCTTT.

This rearrangement joins TRBV27 to TRBJ2-2; 8 bases align to TRBD1. In germline, CDR1 is MNHEY, CDR2 SMNVEV (reference sequence). CDR3 size: 14 residues. The V segment lost 8 bases and the J segment 4 bases; nucleotides outside the gene matches: 6. This CDR3 is CASLGQGFTGELFF. The CDR3 nucleotides read TGTGCCAGCCTCGGACAGGGTTTCACCGGGGAGCTGTTTTTT.

In the case of this clone: A read error may account for a junction end that differs from germline. The rearrangement joins TRBV3-1 (or the pseudogene TRBV3-2) to TRBJ1-3, with 9 bases that match TRBD1. The germline V gene encodes CDR1 LGHDT and CDR2 YNNKEL (reference sequence). The CDR3 runs to 14 residues. Here the CDR3 DNA reads TGTGCCAGCGGCCCTATGGACAGGGGATTCCCCAAGGATTTT. This translates into CASGPMDRGFPKDF.

This sequence joins TRBV12-5 and TRBJ1-1; the D gene is possibly TRBD1 (5 bases). Germline V CDR1 and CDR2: LGHNT, FRNRAP. Between the trimmed V and J ends, which lost 0 bases and 0 bases, there was a span of 8 bases. The CDR3 runs 15 residues. The CDR3 spells CASGLVTALNTEAFF. The CDR3 bases are TGTGCTAGTGGTTTGGTGACAGCCCTGAACACTGAAGCTTTCTTT.

The chain combines TRBV5-1 with TRBJ1-1, with 7 positions matching TRBD1. CDR1 is SGHRS and CDR2 is YFSETQ in the germline V gene. Losses at the gene ends were 3 bases for V and 0 bases for J; bases not matched to a gene: 8. This CDR3 spans 16 amino acids. In DNA form, the CDR3 reads TGCGCCAGCAGCTGGGGACAGCTTATCATGAACACTGAAGCTTTCTTT. Its protein product is CASSWGQLIMNTEAFF.

The chain links TRBV11-2 to TRBJ2-7; 11 positions match TRBD2. J gave up 3 bases and V 5 bases, and 15 bases lay outside the gene matches. The CDR3 extends over 18 amino acids. Germline CDR1 is SGHAT and CDR2 is FQNNGV. DNA for the CDR3: TGTGCCAGCAGCCCAGGTACTAGCGGGAGCCTAGCCTACTACGAGCAGTACTTC. It codes for CASSPGTSGSLAYYEQYF.

V gene TRBV7-9 combines with J gene TRBJ2-7; D unclear. CDR3 length: 13 residues. CDR1 is SEHNR and CDR2 is FQNEAQ in the germline V gene (reference sequence). Deletions cut 1 base from V and 2 bases from J, with 6 bases between. The CDR3 bases are TGTGCCAGCAGCTTAGGTGTCGCCTACGAGCAGTACTTC. Its translation: CASSLGVAYEQYF. Full variable domain (outside the CDR3, taken from reference TRBV7-9 and TRBJ2-7): DTGVSQNPRHKITKRGQNVTFRCDPISEHNRLYWYRQTLGQGPEFLTYFQNEAQLEKSRLLSDRFSAERPKGSFSTLEIQRTEQGDSAMYLCASSLGVAYEQYFGPGTRLTVT.

J is TRBJ2-5 and V is TRBV5-6, with TRBD2 matching over 10 bases. CDR1 and CDR2 (germline): SGHDT, YYEEEE. Losses at the gene ends were 4 bases for V and 7 bases for J; bases not matched to a gene: 10. The CDR3 length is 15 residues. CDR3 sequence: CASSTRLAGLVTQYF. CDR3 nucleotides: TGTGCCAGCAGCACTAGACTAGCGGGCTTAGTGACCCAGTACTTC.